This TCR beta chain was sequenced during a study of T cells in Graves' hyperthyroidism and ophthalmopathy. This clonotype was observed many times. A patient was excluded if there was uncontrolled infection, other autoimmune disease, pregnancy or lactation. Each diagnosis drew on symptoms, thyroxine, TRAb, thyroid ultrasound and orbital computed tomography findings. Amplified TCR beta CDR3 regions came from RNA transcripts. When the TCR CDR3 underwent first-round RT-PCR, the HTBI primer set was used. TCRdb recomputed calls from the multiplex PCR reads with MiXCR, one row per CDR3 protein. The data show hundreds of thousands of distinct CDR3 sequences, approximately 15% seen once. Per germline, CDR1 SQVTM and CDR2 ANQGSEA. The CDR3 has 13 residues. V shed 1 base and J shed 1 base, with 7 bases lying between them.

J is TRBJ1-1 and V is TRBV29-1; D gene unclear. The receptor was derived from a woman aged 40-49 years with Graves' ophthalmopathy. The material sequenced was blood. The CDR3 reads CSVEVTENTEAFF. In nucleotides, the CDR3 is TGCAGCGTTGAAGTAACAGAGAACACTGAAGCTTTCTTT.